The 4 T cell receptor beta chains reported below all come from one sample, sequenced in a study of OX40 agonist ivuxolimab in advanced cancers. This table comes from immunoSEQ multiplex PCR, and its TCRdb copy is limited to in-frame clones, with some not included. Here the sample spans 50,000 to 70,000 clones, about four fifths being singletons. Specimen: CD4+ or CD8+ T cells sorted from blood, collected in a trial of the OX40 agonist ivuxolimab. Receptors originate from an adult with an advanced solid tumor such as melanoma, head and neck, liver or kidney cancer.

V and J are TRBV7-2 and TRBJ1-2; D possibly corresponds to TRBD1 (6 bases). This CDR3 is built from 14 residues. CDR1 and CDR2 from the germline V gene are SGHTA and FQGNSA. The ends were cut back, 1 base at V and 7 bases at J, with 13 bases in the middle. The CDR3 DNA reads as TGTGCCAGCAGCTTAGGGGTACAGGGCTTTGGCTACACCTTC. This sequence encodes CASSLGVQGFGYTF.

V is TRBV5-4 and J is TRBJ2-5; D gene ambiguous. Germline V lookup: CDR1 SGHNT, CDR2 YYREEE (reference sequence). V gave up 0 bases and J gave up 5 bases, with 11 bases separating them. This CDR3 spans 14 amino acids. Here the CDR3 DNA reads TGTGCCAGCAGCTTGGGGTCACAAGGGGAGACCCAGTACTTC. It codes for CASSLGSQGETQYF. Variable domain in full (rest from reference TRBV5-4 and TRBJ2-5): ETGVTQSPTHLIKTRGQQVTLRCSSQSGHNTVSWYQQALGQGPQFIFQYYREEENGRGNFPPRFSGLQFPNYSSELNVNALELDDSALYLCASSLGSQGETQYFGPGTRLLVL.

V usage is TRBV28 and J usage is TRBJ2-1; 10 bases match TRBD1. The CDR3 spans 15 residues. Per germline, CDR1 MDHEN and CDR2 SYDVKM. V shed 3 bases, J shed 6 bases, and the junction held 5 bases outside the gene matches. The CDR3 reads CASSFFRDRGNEQFF. The DNA for the CDR3 is TGTGCCAGCAGTTTTTTCCGGGACAGGGGCAATGAGCAGTTCTTC.

This chain links TRBV19 with TRBJ1-1; 9 nucleotides align to TRBD1. There are 15 residues in the CDR3. J gave up 4 bases and V 7 bases, and 10 bases lay outside the gene matches. The germline gives CDR1 LNHDA, CDR2 SQIVND (reference sequence). The DNA of the CDR3 is TGTGCCAGTATTCACTCCGGGACAGGGATCACTGAAGCTTTCTTT. Protein sequence: CASIHSGTGITEAFF. Full variable domain (missing parts from reference TRBV19 and TRBJ1-1): DGGITQSPKYLFRKEGQNVTLSCEQNLNHDAMYWYRQDPGQGLRLIYYSQIVNDFQKGDIAEGYSVSREKKESFPLTVTSAQKNPTAFYLCASIHSGTGITEAFFGQGTRLTVV.